A selection of T cell receptor beta chains follows, all from one sample in a study of blood T cell repertoires in COVID-19. Libraries were prepared by immunoSEQ multiplex PCR; TCRdb keeps only in-frame clonotypes and omits some of them. The sample has 240,000 or so clones, 82% seen once. Input material: peripheral blood. The receptors shown here come from a woman at least 80 years old with acute or convalescent COVID-19. The CDR3 runs from the conserved cysteine through the conserved F or W. Fields, in order: V gene, CDR3 protein.

TRBV19,CATRDRGSENTEAFF
TRBV19,CASSILAGRGENIQYF
TRBV2,CAGQRERQETQYF
TRBV6-5,CASITGSSGNTIYF
TRBV27,CASSKTGDYSPLHF
TRBV5-1,CASSLGPGAGNTIYF
TRBV5-8,CASSSGQGQNEQYF
TRBV7-6,CASSTSGPSGNTIYF
TRBV12-2,CASRLSYPYEQYF
TRBV19,CASTPGSAYSNQPQHF
TRBV6-2/TRBV6-3,CASSKGLAGVTYNEQFF
TRBV7-2,CASSLGLDSDTQYF
TRBV28,CASSPAGGGYGYTF
TRBV15,CATSRYTGGGSYGYTF
TRBV18,CASSPRDTTYNEQFF
TRBV18,CASSPVREEQYF
TRBV7-9,CASSREGATNEKLFF
TRBV30,CAWSRQGNTEAFF
TRBV7-2,CASRGVRQGVYEQYF
TRBV6-5,CASSYSGTSGSYEQFF
TRBV6-2/TRBV6-3,CASSPILGGRSYNEQFF
TRBV5-6,CASSSGQYGYTF
TRBV7-2,CASSLMGSQRAPDTQYF
TRBV9,CASSLGQGLSYEQYF